These 2 T cell receptor beta chains came from one sample sequenced in a study of patients and donors after allogeneic stem cell transplantation. One entry per CDR3 protein results from TCRdb running MiXCR on the RT-PCR reads. The sample gives a few hundred thousand distinct CDR3 sequences, around 40% of which show up once; around 10% is in the top ten. Sequenced: blood, either unsorted or a sorted T cell fraction (not recorded which). The receptors originated from a human donor who was either an allogeneic HSCT recipient or a stem cell or donor lymphocyte infusion donor (not recorded which). It is not recorded whose cells these are; they may come from a transplant donor.

V is TRBV12-3 or TRBV12-4 and J is TRBJ2-6; 7 bases map to TRBD1. CDR3 length: 16 amino acids. J lost 3 bases, V lost 5 bases, and 7 bases had no gene match. The CDR3 is CASSIQGMDGANVLTF. The CDR3 DNA follows: TGTGCCAGCAGTATACAGGGGATGGATGGGGCCAACGTCCTGACTTTC.

The chain employs TRBV29-1 and TRBJ2-1, with D unresolved. Germline-derived CDR1 and CDR2 are SQVTM and ANQGSEA. The CDR3 consists of 10 residues. Trimming pared 7 bases from V and 4 bases from J, leaving 5 bases between. CDR3 nucleotides: TGCAGCGGGGGTTACAATGAGCAGTTCTTC. This gives the protein CSGGYNEQFF.